This TCR beta chain appears in the sequencing data of a study of blood T cell repertoires in COVID-19. The wider study: PBMCs, B-cell-depleted T cells, or T cells were the source of the cDNA or gDNA that made up the material.

In the source study's methods: How many nucleated cells were present was estimated from reference gene primer amplification. Profiling relied on immunoSEQ multiplex PCR, and the TCRdb table lists in-frame clones only, not all of them. The V and J calls and clone size were taken over from that table, and D and trimming were inferred from the DNA. The sample lists about 90,000 clones, around 80% seen once, with over 6% in the top ten. This clone occurred a few times. Deletions cut 5 bases from V and 8 bases from J, with 15 bases between. Germline CDR1 and CDR2: SGHTA and FQGTGA. CDR3 length equals 13 residues.

J is TRBJ1-1 and V is TRBV7-3; D remains unclear. The specimen was peripheral blood. The receptor was derived from a man between 65 and 85 years old with acute or convalescent COVID-19. For the CDR3, the DNA is TGTGCCAGCAGCCTAGGTCCGGATAGAGAAGCTTTCTTT. It specifies CASSLGPDREAFF.